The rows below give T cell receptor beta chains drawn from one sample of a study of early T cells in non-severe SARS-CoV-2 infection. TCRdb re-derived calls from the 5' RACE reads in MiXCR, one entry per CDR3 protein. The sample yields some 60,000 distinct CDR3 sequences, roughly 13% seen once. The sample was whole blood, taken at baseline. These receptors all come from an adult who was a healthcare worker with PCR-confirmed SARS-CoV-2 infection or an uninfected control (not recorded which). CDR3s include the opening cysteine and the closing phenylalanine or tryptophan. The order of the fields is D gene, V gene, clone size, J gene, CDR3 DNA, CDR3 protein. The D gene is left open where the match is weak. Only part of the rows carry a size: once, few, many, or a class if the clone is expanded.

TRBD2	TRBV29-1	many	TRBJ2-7	TGCAGCGTTGGGTTGCGGGAGGGCTACGAGCAGTACTTC	CSVGLREGYEQYF
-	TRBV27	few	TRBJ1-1	TGTGCCAGCGGGGGCAGACCTACCAGGAACACTGAAGCTTTCTTT	CASGGRPTRNTEAFF
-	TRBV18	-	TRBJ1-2	TGTGCCAGCTCTGGACAGTATAACTATGGCTACACCTTC	CASSGQYNYGYTF
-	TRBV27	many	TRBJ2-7	TGTGCCAGCAGAGGGACACCCTACGAGCAGTACTTC	CASRGTPYEQYF
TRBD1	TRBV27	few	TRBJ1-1	TGTGCCAGCAGTTTAAGGTCAGGGGGCCTGAGGGACACTGAAGCTTTCTTT	CASSLRSGGLRDTEAFF
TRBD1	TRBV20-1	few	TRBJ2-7	TGCAGTGCTAGACCTTTTGGACAGGGACAAAGGGGCGAGCAGTACTTC	CSARPFGQGQRGEQYF
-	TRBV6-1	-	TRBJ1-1	TGTGCCAGCCCGAGAGTGTTTGGGAGTGACACTGAAGCTTTCTTT	CASPRVFGSDTEAFF
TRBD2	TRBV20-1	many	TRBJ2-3	TGCAGTGCCGTGACTAGCGGGGGGGGTACTGGCACAGATACGCAGTATTTT	CSAVTSGGGTGTDTQYF
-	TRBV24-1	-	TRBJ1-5	TGTGCCACCAGTGATTTGCGAGTTAATCAGCCCCAGCATTTT	CATSDLRVNQPQHF
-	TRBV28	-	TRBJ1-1	TGTGCCAGCAGTTTAATAGGGACGGTGAACACTGAAGCTTTCTTT	CASSLIGTVNTEAFF
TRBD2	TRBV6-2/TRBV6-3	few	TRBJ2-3	TGTGCCAGCGATCGCCCGACCCTCCGGGAGGCCACAGATACGCAGTATTTT	CASDRPTLREATDTQYF
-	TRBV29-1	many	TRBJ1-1	TGCAGCGTCACGGGGAACACTGAAGCTTTCTTT	CSVTGNTEAFF
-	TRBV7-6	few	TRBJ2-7	TGTGCCAGCAGCTTAGGGGACCCGACCTACGAGCAGTACTTC	CASSLGDPTYEQYF
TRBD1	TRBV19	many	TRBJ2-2	TGTGCCAGTAGTACCCTACGGACAGGGGAAACCGGGGAGCTGTTTTTT	CASSTLRTGETGELFF
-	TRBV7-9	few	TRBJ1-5	TGTGCCAGCAGCTTAGGAGGGTCCGATCAGCCCCAGCATTTT	CASSLGGSDQPQHF
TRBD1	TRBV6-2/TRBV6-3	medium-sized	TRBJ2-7	TGTGCCAGCAGTAAGAAGGGGACAGGGGAATCCTACGAGCAGTACTTC	CASSKKGTGESYEQYF
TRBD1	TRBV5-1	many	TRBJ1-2	TGCGCCAGCAGCTTGGACAGGGGGTTCAACTATGGCTACACCTTC	CASSLDRGFNYGYTF
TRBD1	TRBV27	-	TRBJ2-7	TGTGCCAGCAGCCTAACGGGACAGGGCAGTTACGAGCAGTACTTC	CASSLTGQGSYEQYF
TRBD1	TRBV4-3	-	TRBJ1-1	TGCGCCAGCAGCCGAGACAGGGTCATGAACACTGAAGCTTTCTTT	CASSRDRVMNTEAFF
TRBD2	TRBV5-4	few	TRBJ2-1	TGTGCCAGCAGCCGACCCCAGCGGGGGGGCCACAATGAGCAGTTCTTC	CASSRPQRGGHNEQFF
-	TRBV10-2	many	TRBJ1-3	TGCGCCAGCAGTGAGTCCGGTGGAAACACCATATATTTT	CASSESGGNTIYF
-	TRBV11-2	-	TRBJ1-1	TGTGCCAGCAGCTTACAAAGGGGACGGAACACTGAAGCTTTCTTT	CASSLQRGRNTEAFF
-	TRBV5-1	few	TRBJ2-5	TGCGCCAGCAGCGAGTACCACCAAGAGACCCAGTACTTC	CASSEYHQETQYF
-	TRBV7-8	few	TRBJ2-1	TGTGCCAGCAGCTTAGCGGGGGCCGACAATGAGCAGTTCTTC	CASSLAGADNEQFF
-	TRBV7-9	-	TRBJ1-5	TGTGCCAGCAGCTCTGGAGGCGAGAATCAGCCCCAGCATTTT	CASSSGGENQPQHF
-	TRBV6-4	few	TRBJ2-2	TGTGCCAGCAGTGTGACGAACACCGGGGAGCTGTTTTTT	CASSVTNTGELFF
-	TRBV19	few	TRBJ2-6	TGTGCCAGTACGTACAGTGGAGCTGGGGCCAACGTCCTGACTTTC	CASTYSGAGANVLTF